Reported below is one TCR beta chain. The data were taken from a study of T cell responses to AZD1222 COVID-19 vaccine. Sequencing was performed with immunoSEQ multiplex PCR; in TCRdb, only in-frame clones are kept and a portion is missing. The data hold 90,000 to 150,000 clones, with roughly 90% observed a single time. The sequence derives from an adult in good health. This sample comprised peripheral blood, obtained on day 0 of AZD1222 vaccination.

Here the CDR3 reads CASTEVPIGEQYF. The CDR3 DNA reads as TGTGCCAGCACGGAAGTCCCTATTGGGGAGCAGTACTTC. The chain combines TRBV7-9 with TRBJ2-7; D is unresolved. V lost 7 bases to trimming and J lost 7 bases, with 17 bases between them. Germline V gene lookup returns CDR1 SEHNR and CDR2 FQNEAQ (reference sequence). The CDR3 sequence is 13 residues long.